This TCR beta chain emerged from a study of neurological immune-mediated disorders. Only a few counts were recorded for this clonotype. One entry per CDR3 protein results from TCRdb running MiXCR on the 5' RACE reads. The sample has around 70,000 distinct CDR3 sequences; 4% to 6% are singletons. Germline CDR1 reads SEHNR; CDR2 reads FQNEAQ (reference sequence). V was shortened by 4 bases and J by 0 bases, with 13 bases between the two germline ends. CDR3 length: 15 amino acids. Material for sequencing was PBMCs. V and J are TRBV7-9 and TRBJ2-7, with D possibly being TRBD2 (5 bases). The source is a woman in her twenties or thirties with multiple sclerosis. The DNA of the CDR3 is TGTGCCAGCAGCTCCCAGGAGGAACGCTCCTACGAGCAGTACTTC. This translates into CASSSQEERSYEQYF.